This T cell receptor beta chain emerged from a study of blood T cell repertoires in COVID-19. As for the study in general: Some COVID-19 samples were acute and others convalescent; all came from the United States, Italy and Spain. T cells, B-cell-depleted T cells, or PBMCs supplied cDNA or gDNA.

Original handling: How many nucleated cells were present was estimated from reference gene primer amplification. Using immunoSEQ multiplex PCR, the repertoire was profiled, and TCRdb retains in-frame clones only, with some absent. D and trimming were read from the DNA, whereas the V and J calls and clone size are those reported in that table. The top ten clones hold approximately 4.5% of a sample with around 110,000 clones, about three quarters of them seen once. The CDR3 loop spans 14 amino acids. V gave up 6 bases and J gave up 5 bases, with 11 bases separating them. Germline CDR1 reads LNHDA; CDR2 reads SQIVND (reference sequence).

The rearrangement links TRBV19 to TRBJ1-6, with a weak D call TRBD1 (5 bases). The sequenced sample was peripheral blood. The sequence came from an older man with acute or convalescent COVID-19. CDR3 loop: CASRAGPNNSPLHF. For the CDR3, the DNA is TGTGCCAGTAGGGCGGGACCGAATAATTCACCCCTCCACTTT.